This T cell receptor (beta chain) was obtained from a study of long-term antiretroviral therapy in people with HIV. Investigators performed immunoSEQ version v3.0 at survey level. The protocol was immunoSEQ multiplex PCR, while the TCRdb copy is restricted to in-frame clones and leaves out a portion. The repertoire holds about 25,000 clones, with 81% as singletons. A remark on this clone: What it binds is not known.

Points from the study as a whole: It was observed that HIV repertoires exhibited narrower CDR3 length ranges than controls. Dominating the repertoire at all time points were the clones that expanded before ART.

The receptor comes from a man aged 25 to 40 with HIV. Sequenced here: unsorted PBMCs, sampled 4.4 years after starting antiretroviral therapy.

The CDR3 DNA reads TGTGCCATCAGTGTAACCGGACAGCTCCTCATGAACACTGAAGCTTTCTTT. This encodes CAISVTGQLLMNTEAFF. The chain uses TRBV10-3 and TRBJ1-1; TRBD1 is a possible D gene (6 bases). There are 17 residues in the CDR3. Germline assignment: CDR1 ENHRY and CDR2 SYGVKD. The V gene lost 4 bases and the J gene lost 0 bases, with 18 bases spanning the gap.